The 27 T cell receptor beta chains given below trace back to one sample, sequenced in a study of T-cell reconstitution after alpha-beta-depleted transplantation in children. Unique molecular identifiers tagged the TCRbeta library. Via MiXCR, TCRdb re-called the PCR reads, giving one row per CDR3 protein. In the table there are about 400,000 distinct CDR3 sequences, approximately 20% of which are singletons. The material sequenced was PBMCs from the stem cell graft donor, taken from the stem cell graft. The receptors were gathered from a human donor who donated a stem cell graft to a child with acute myeloid leukemia.

This chain joins TRBV12-3 or TRBV12-4 and TRBJ2-2; 8 nucleotides match TRBD2. Trimming at V came to 5 bases and at J to 7 bases, leaving 15 bases not matched to a gene. The CDR3 is made up of 17 amino acids. CDR3 sequence reads: CASSRPRAGVSIGELFF. CDR3 coding DNA: TGTGCCAGCAGTCGCCCTAGAGCGGGAGTTTCTATCGGGGAGCTGTTTTTT.

The chain couples TRBV5-1 to TRBJ2-3; 12 bases align to TRBD2. The length of the CDR3 is 16 residues. CDR1 and CDR2 (germline): SGHRS, YFSETQ. The J segment lost 4 bases and the V segment lost 3 bases, leaving 6 bases of the junction unmatched. As DNA, the CDR3 is TGCGCCAGCAGCTGGCTAGCGGGAGGGACCTCAGATACGCAGTATTTT. Its translation: CASSWLAGGTSDTQYF.

This clonotype was seen at least ten times. The chain carries TRBV20-1 and TRBJ2-7, with TRBD2 matching 7 bases. The V gene's germline CDR1 is DFQATT and CDR2 SNEGSKA (reference sequence). The CDR3 totals 13 residues. J gave up 5 bases and V 6 bases, and 10 bases lay outside the gene matches. The CDR3 loop reads CSATSGIAHEQYF. DNA for the CDR3: TGCAGTGCCACCAGCGGGATAGCCCACGAGCAGTACTTC.

In its sample, this clonotype was seen many times. The gene calls are TRBV20-1 and TRBJ2-7; maybe TRBD1 (5 bases). The CDR3 runs 15 residues. V was trimmed by 6 bases and J by 3 bases, leaving 21 bases between them. Germline V gene sequence: CDR1 DFQATT, CDR2 SNEGSKA (reference sequence). CDR3: CSASHLRVTDYEQYF. Here the CDR3 DNA reads TGCAGTGCCTCACACCTCAGGGTGACGGACTACGAGCAGTACTTC.

This CDR3 is CASSLTTGGNQPQHF. The CDR3, as DNA: TGTGCCAGCAGTCTAACGACCGGGGGCAATCAGCCCCAGCATTTT. The chain carries TRBV7-6 and TRBJ1-5; D gene ambiguous. CDR1 and CDR2 from the germline V gene are SGHVS and FNYEAQ. CDR3 size: 15 residues. Trimming cost V 6 bases and J 2 bases, with 14 bases left between them.

This clonotype was recorded a few times. This chain connects TRBV19 to TRBJ2-5; maybe TRBD2 (6 bases). There are 13 residues in the CDR3. CDR1 LNHDA and CDR2 SQIVND come from the germline V gene (reference sequence). Trimming stripped 6 bases from V and 0 bases from J, with 8 bases between. The CDR3 sequence: CASRLAHQETQYF. CDR3 in DNA: TGTGCCAGTAGGCTAGCGCACCAAGAGACCCAGTACTTC.

The sample holds a few counts of this clonotype. V usage is TRBV15 and J usage is TRBJ2-3, with a possible D match to TRBD1 (5 bases). Trimming stripped 1 base from V and 10 bases from J, with 18 bases between. This CDR3 spans 15 amino acids. From germline, CDR1 is LNHNV and CDR2 YYDKDF (reference sequence). CDR3 in DNA: TGTGCCACCAGCAGAGCAGGGTCAAATTTCGTTGCGCAGTATTTT. The encoded protein is CATSRAGSNFVAQYF.

The chain recombines TRBV6-1 with TRBJ1-5, with D unresolved. The V end lost 1 base, the J end lost 0 bases, and 7 bases lay between the germline ends. Per germline, CDR1 MNHNS and CDR2 SASEGT. The CDR3 extends over 15 amino acids. The CDR3 is CASSEGSTSNQPQHF. In DNA, the CDR3 is TGTGCCAGCAGTGAAGGCAGCACTAGCAATCAGCCCCAGCATTTT.

This clonotype was seen a few times. The genes are TRBV9 and TRBJ2-1, with D unclear. Germline values: CDR1 SGDLS, CDR2 YYNGEE. This CDR3 is 14 amino acids long. V lost 1 base and J 7 bases, leaving 12 bases between the germline ends. The CDR3 spells CASSVNSAANEQFF. CDR3 DNA sequence: TGTGCCAGCAGCGTAAACTCAGCAGCGAATGAGCAGTTCTTC.

The chain carries TRBV20-1 and TRBJ2-4; D not certain. The germline V and J ends were trimmed by 5 bases and 3 bases, with 14 bases remaining between them. The CDR3 spans 14 residues. Germline-derived CDR1 and CDR2 are DFQATT and SNEGSKA (reference sequence). CDR3 coding DNA: TGCAGTGCTCCGCCTAGGGTATACAAAAACATTCAGTACTTC. It encodes CSAPPRVYKNIQYF.

This clonotype showed up just a few times. This chain links TRBV27 with TRBJ2-7, with 9 bases matching TRBD1. V shed 4 bases and J 7 bases; nucleotides not matched to a gene: 2. The germline CDR1 and CDR2 sequences are MNHEY and SMNVEV (reference sequence). CDR3 length equals 12 residues. CDR3 region: CASSYRGLEQYF. The CDR3, as DNA: TGTGCCAGCAGTTACAGGGGGCTGGAGCAGTACTTC.

This rearrangement joins TRBV12-3 or TRBV12-4 to TRBJ1-4, with D unclear. The CDR3 is 13 residues long. Trimming took 7 bases from V and 3 from J, leaving 9 bases between them. CDR3 DNA sequence: TGTGCCAGCATAGGCAGACCTAATGAAAAACTGTTTTTT. Translated, it gives CASIGRPNEKLFF.

The CDR3 sequence is CASSLGNKYSYEQYF. The CDR3, as DNA: TGTGCCAGCAGCTTAGGAAACAAATACTCCTACGAGCAGTACTTC. This chain joins TRBV11-2 and TRBJ2-7, with D hard to call. CDR1 and CDR2 (germline): SGHAT, FQNNGV. V was shortened by 1 base and J by 0 bases, with 10 bases between the two germline ends. The CDR3 length is 15 residues.

The gene calls are TRBV28 and TRBJ2-5; possible D gene TRBD1, 6 bases. This CDR3 is built from 15 residues. The V gene's germline CDR1 is MDHEN and CDR2 SYDVKM. The V end was cut by 4 bases, the J end by 2 bases, with 14 bases between. CDR3 nucleotides: TGTGCCAGCAGTTCTAACGCTGACAGGCAAGAGACCCAGTACTTC. Protein sequence: CASSSNADRQETQYF.

The rearrangement uses TRBV15 and TRBJ2-3; D is unresolved. Trimming removed 5 bases at V and 4 bases at J, with 4 bases between. The CDR3 contains 11 residues. Per the germline V gene, CDR1 is LNHNV and CDR2 is YYDKDF (reference sequence). CDR3 sequence reads: CATSGADTQYF. DNA for the CDR3: TGTGCCACCAGCGGGGCAGATACGCAGTATTTT.

This clonotype was seen a few times. The chain joins TRBV5-1 to TRBJ2-7; D gene unclear. Germline CDR1 SGHRS, CDR2 YFSETQ. The CDR3 has 16 amino acids. The V and J ends lost 0 bases and 1 base respectively, with 14 bases between them. This chain's CDR3 is CASSLASSGDSYEQYF. In DNA form, the CDR3 reads TGCGCCAGCAGCTTGGCGAGTAGTGGGGATTCCTACGAGCAGTACTTC.

The chain couples TRBV6-1 to TRBJ2-6; D possibly matches TRBD1 or TRBD2 (5 bases each). The CDR3 is 14 amino acids. Germline V gives CDR1 MNHNS, CDR2 SASEGT. Trimming pared 8 bases from V and 2 bases from J, leaving 10 bases between. The CDR3 coding sequence is TGTGCCAGCCCCTTGGGGGCTGGGGCCAACGTCCTGACTTTC. This sequence encodes CASPLGAGANVLTF.

The sample holds a few counts of this clonotype. The chain uses TRBV29-1 and TRBJ2-7; 7 bases are shared with TRBD1. Germline CDR1 and CDR2: SQVTM and ANQGSEA. V lost 1 base and J lost 3; bases outside the gene matches: 3. This CDR3 spans 13 amino acids. The CDR3 spells CSVEVRGIYEQYF. The CDR3 nucleotides are TGCAGCGTTGAAGTCAGGGGGATCTACGAGCAGTACTTC.

The genes are TRBV18 and TRBJ1-6; D call uncertain. Trimming removed 3 bases at V and 9 bases at J, with 15 bases between. In germline, CDR1 is KGHSH, CDR2 LQKENI. The CDR3 spans 15 residues. This CDR3 is CASSPNGVVGSPLHF. CDR3 nucleotides: TGTGCCAGCTCACCCAACGGGGTCGTCGGTTCACCCCTCCACTTT.

This clonotype was seen at least ten times. This chain joins TRBV10-1 and TRBJ2-3, with D hard to call. Germline CDR1 WNHNN, CDR2 SYGVQD (reference sequence). Trimming stripped 4 bases from V and 0 bases from J, with 5 bases between. The CDR3 is 13 residues long. CDR3 region: CASSGSSTDTQYF. As DNA, the CDR3 is TGCGCCAGCAGTGGTAGTAGCACAGATACGCAGTATTTT.

This clonotype occurred a few times. This chain connects TRBV29-1 to TRBJ2-3; D remains ambiguous. The germline CDR1 and CDR2 sequences are SQVTM and ANQGSEA. V was pared by 4 bases and J by 0 bases, with 8 bases between. The CDR3 is 13 amino acids. The CDR3 is CSVARISTDTQYF. The CDR3 DNA follows: TGCAGCGTTGCTCGCATTAGCACAGATACGCAGTATTTT.

The chain uses TRBV12-3 or TRBV12-4 and TRBJ1-1, with TRBD1 as a possible D gene (5 bases). Trimming cost V 6 bases and J 1 base, with 15 bases left between them. This CDR3 has 15 amino acids. CDR3 sequence (DNA): TGTGCCAGCAGCCCCGTCCGAAGGGGGAACACTGAAGCTTTCTTT. As protein: CASSPVRRGNTEAFF.

V is TRBV12-3 or TRBV12-4 and J is TRBJ2-1; D call uncertain. V was shortened by 1 base and J by 5 bases, with 6 bases between the two germline ends. CDR3 size: 13 residues. The CDR3 DNA reads as TGTGCCAGCAGTTTAGAATCGGACAATGAGCAGTTCTTC. Amino acid sequence: CASSLESDNEQFF.

This clonotype was recorded at least ten times. The V call is TRBV10-3, the J call TRBJ2-1; possibly TRBD1 or TRBD2 for D (7 bases each). This CDR3 spans 13 amino acids. CDR1 and CDR2 (germline): ENHRY, SYGVKD. V lost 10 bases to trimming and J lost 1 base, with 11 bases between them. The DNA for the CDR3 is TGTGCCACCCAGGGGGGGTCCTACAATGAGCAGTTCTTC. It encodes CATQGGSYNEQFF.

The chain recombines TRBV15 with TRBJ2-2, with 7 bases matching TRBD1. This CDR3 comprises 14 residues. The V gene's germline CDR1 is LNHNV and CDR2 YYDKDF (reference sequence). J was trimmed by 6 bases and V by 5 bases; bases with no gene match: 6. In nucleotides, the CDR3 is TGTGCCACCAGCCCAACAGGGGTGTCCGGGGAGCTGTTTTTT. It encodes CATSPTGVSGELFF. The full variable domain, its missing parts supplied by reference TRBV15 and TRBJ2-2, is DAMVIQNPRYQVTQFGKPVTLSCSQTLNHNVMYWYQQKSSQAPKLLFHYYDKDFNNEADTPDNFQSRRPNTSFCFLDIRSPGLGDTAMYLCATSPTGVSGELFFGEGSRLTVL.

This clonotype was recorded many times. This chain joins TRBV6-1 and TRBJ2-3; 8 bases match TRBD1. Germline V gives CDR1 MNHNS, CDR2 SASEGT. V dropped 4 bases and J dropped 8; count of bases not matched to a gene: 5. The CDR3 has 13 residues. DNA of the CDR3: TGTGCCAGCAGTGGGACAGGGATCGGTACGCAGTATTTT. It is translated as CASSGTGIGTQYF.

This clonotype showed up many times. The rearrangement links TRBV7-3 to TRBJ2-3, with TRBD2 as a possible D gene (5 bases). The V gene's germline CDR1 is SGHTA and CDR2 FQGTGA. The CDR3 spans 19 residues. V was clipped by 1 base and J by 0 bases, with 20 bases between them. This CDR3 reads CASSLNGGLPLSSTDTQYF. Written as DNA, the CDR3 is TGTGCCAGCAGCTTAAATGGTGGACTGCCATTGTCTAGCACAGATACGCAGTATTTT.